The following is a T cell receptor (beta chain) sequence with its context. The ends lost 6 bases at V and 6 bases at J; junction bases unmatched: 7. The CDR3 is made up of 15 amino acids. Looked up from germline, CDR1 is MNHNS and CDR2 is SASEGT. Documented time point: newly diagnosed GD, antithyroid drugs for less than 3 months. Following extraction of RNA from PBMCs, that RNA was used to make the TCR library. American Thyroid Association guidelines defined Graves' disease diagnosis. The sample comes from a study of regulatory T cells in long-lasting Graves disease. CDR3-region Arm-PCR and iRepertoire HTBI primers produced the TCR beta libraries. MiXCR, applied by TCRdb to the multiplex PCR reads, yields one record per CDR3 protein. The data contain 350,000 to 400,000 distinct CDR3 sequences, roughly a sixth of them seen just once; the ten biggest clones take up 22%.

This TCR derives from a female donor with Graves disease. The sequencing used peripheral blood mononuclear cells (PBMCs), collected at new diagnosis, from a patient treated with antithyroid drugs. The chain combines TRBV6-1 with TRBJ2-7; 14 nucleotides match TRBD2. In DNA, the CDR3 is TGTGCCAGCAGACCAATGGGACTAGCGGGAGCCGAGCAGTACTTC. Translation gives CASRPMGLAGAEQYF.